Reported below is one TCR beta chain. Its antigen is still unknown. No qualities accompany the bases; no much larger clone lies one base away. This sample is part of a study of tumor and adjacent non-tumor tissue in lung cancer (dated by TCRdb to about 2018). Background for the entire study: The cohort included about a dozen adenocarcinoma, a couple of squamous cell carcinoma and 1 small cell lung cancer patients. Among the approximately 15 patients, ages ranged from roughly 31 to 76 years, around ten were men and 5 were women, and disease was TNM stage I to III. Sequencing generated a total of 95 million to 150 million productive TCRbeta reads, averaging around 4.2 million reads per sample. Bulk TCRbeta repertoires were compared between lung tumor tissue and matched distant non-tumor lung tissue obtained from about 16 lung cancer patients. About 30 paired specimens, one tumor and one normal lung sample per patient, were profiled by TCRbeta CDR3 sequencing. The paper's findings and limits, for the study overall: The cohort had only around 14 patients, and the authors noted that larger samples and more detailed clinical data are needed. TCR diversity (inverse Simpson) was significantly higher in tumor than in normal lung tissue (around 450 vs 160, P = 0.0075, Mann-Whitney U test). TCR diversity was significantly higher in younger patients, and greater tumor TCR diversity was associated with shorter overall survival and shorter disease-free survival. Neither the sequencing platform nor unique molecular identifiers are named or mentioned anywhere in the methods. Because peripheral blood was not sequenced, the blood TCRbeta repertoires of the lung cancer patients in the study went unexamined. In normal lung, the top 100 clones accounted for a significantly larger cumulative share of the repertoire than in tumor tissue.

Relative to germline, V is 1 base shorter and J is 5 bases shorter, with 17 bases between their ends. The CDR3 goes from the cysteine to the phenylalanine over 16 residues. The CDR3 DNA has 48 bases and is translated from base 1. CDR1 and CDR2, looked up from the germline V gene, are SGHAT and FQNNGV. The library came from multiplex PCR. These reads were obtained on an Illumina HiSeq 2500. TCRbeta libraries were constructed through three rounds of nested PCR with primers (Table S4) according to protocols adapted from ARM-PCR. PCR products of 200-500 bp were gel-excised and purified with the QIAquick gel extraction kit before sequencing. In the original analysis: Reads were cleaned using Trimmomatic, were merged into complete CDR3 sequences using FLASH, and were assigned to V(D)J germline segments using MiTCR. Clonal diversity was calculated as the inverse Simpson's index using VDJtools. A read counted as productive if the sequence was in-frame and lacked a premature stop codon. The public reads were reanalyzed by TCRdb: fastp trimming at Q25, MiXCR alignment, in-frame beta chains only. Each CDR3 protein gets just one entry, which takes the most common genes and DNA from the rows behind it. The V and J calls here are based on TCRdb, not the publication. Present in this sample are tens of thousands of distinct CDR3 sequences, around two thirds of which were seen just once. Roughly a third of the sample is held by the ten biggest clonotypes.

RNA was isolated from bulk unsorted tissue, and RNA quality was assessed with a NanoDrop ND-1000 and an Agilent 2100. Distant non-tumor tissue taken more than 3 cm from the tumor edge was used as the normal lung sample. Donors were newly diagnosed lung cancer patients admitted for thoracic surgery in China between August and November 2014, without prior chemotherapy. The study excluded patients who had received radiotherapy or chemotherapy before or who had another cancer at the same time. Surgical tissue pieces of 1-2 cm3 were preserved in RNAlater solution and were kept at -80 degrees C until use.

The rearranged segments are TRBV11-2 and TRBJ2-5; the D gene assignment is perhaps TRBD1 or TRBD2, with each matching 5 bases. The sequence came from a man in his 70s with non-small cell lung cancer. The sequenced material came from distant non-tumor lung tissue. CDR3 loop: CASSLAPDSRGETQYF. In nucleotides, the sequence is TGTGCCAGCAGCTTAGCTCCGGATTCCCGGGGCGAGACCCAGTACTTC.